A selection of T cell receptor beta chains follows, all from one sample in a study of T-cell reconstitution after alpha-beta-depleted transplantation in children. TCRdb reprocessed the PCR reads with MiXCR, giving one entry per CDR3 protein. The sample has about 200,000 distinct CDR3 sequences, 5.5% to 7% seen once. The sample in question was PBMCs, obtained before TCRalphabeta/CD19-depleted stem cell transplant. Every receptor here comes from a girl under two years old with combined immunodeficiency, due to receive a stem cell transplant. CDR3s leave out the opening cysteine and the closing phenylalanine or tryptophan. Size tells how often a clone was seen (once, few, many) or the class of an expanded clone, and some rows leave it out.

clone_size j_call v_call cdr3_aa
many TRBJ2-4 TRBV20-1 LTLTLTVNIQY
many TRBJ2-2 TRBV14 ASSQGLAGLTGELF
- TRBJ2-1 TRBV7-9 ASSARGWGDEQF
few TRBJ2-7 TRBV2 ASSLQGTLPYEQY
many TRBJ1-1 TRBV6-2/TRBV6-3 ASSYVAGPNTEAF
- TRBJ2-3 TRBV12-3/TRBV12-4 ASSLGTISTDTQY
many TRBJ2-1 TRBV29-1 SVTRGLEQF
many TRBJ1-5 TRBV7-2 ASSLAPNQPQH
many TRBJ2-7 TRBV20-1 SAGTSGSLGVVYEQY
many TRBJ2-7 TRBV20-1 SATRDSSYEQY
many TRBJ1-3 TRBV12-3/TRBV12-4 ASSFSPGRNSGNTIY
many TRBJ2-6 TRBV6-5 ASSFSGYSGANVLT
few TRBJ2-3 TRBV20-1 SARGLAGGPSLFTDTQY
many TRBJ1-5 TRBV5-1 ASSWTGMSNQPQH